These T cell receptor beta chains were read from a single sample in a study of tumor and adjacent non-tumor tissue in lung cancer. TCRdb re-called the multiplex PCR reads through MiXCR, storing one row per CDR3 protein. Of more than 85,000 distinct CDR3 sequences in the sample, 84% were seen once. The specimen sequenced was lung tumor tissue. Source of these receptors: a man aged 65 to 85 with non-small cell lung cancer. Both conserved end residues are part of each CDR3. The order of the fields is D gene, J gene, V gene, clone size, CDR3 DNA, CDR3 protein. D genes are given only for firm matches. Only part of the rows carry a size: once, few, many, or a class if the clone is expanded.

TRBD2 TRBJ2-2 TRBV28 NA TGTGACAGCAGTACACATTCGTGGACTAGCAGGACCACCCGGGAGCTGTTTTTT CDSSTHSWTSRTTRELFF
TRBD1 TRBJ1-4 TRBV6-5 few TGTGCCAGCAGATCCGGACAGGGGAGATGTGAAAAACTATTTTTT CASRSGQGRCEKLFF
NA TRBJ2-5 TRBV29-1 NA TGCAGCGTGGCCATCAGGTTCCAAGGGACACAGTACTTC CSVAIRFQGTQYF
NA TRBJ1-2 TRBV11-2 medium-sized TGTGCCAGCAGCTTGGGGCCGGCTGATGGCTACACCTTC CASSLGPADGYTF
NA TRBJ2-7 TRBV6-1 NA TGTGCCAGCGGTGCGGGGATCTCCTCCTATGAGCAGTACTTC CASGAGISSYEQYF
NA TRBJ2-2 TRBV12-3/TRBV12-4 NA TGTGCCAGCAGCCTCGGGGATTCCGGGGAGCTGTTTTTT CASSLGDSGELFF
TRBD2 TRBJ2-1 TRBV6-2/TRBV6-3 NA TGTGCCAGCAGTAATACTAGCGGGGGGGTGGTCGATGAGCAGTTCTTC CASSNTSGGVVDEQFF
NA TRBJ2-1 TRBV29-1 once TGCATCGCTGTGGGGAGGAGCACGAACAATGAGCAGTTCTTC CIAVGRSTNNEQFF
TRBD1 TRBJ2-1 TRBV11-2 once TGTGCCAGCAGCTTAACCCACGAACAGGGGTACAGGGGTGAGCAGTTCTTC CASSLTHEQGYRGEQFF
NA TRBJ2-1 TRBV6-6 NA TGTGCCAGCAGTTACTCGCGGGGAGTAGCGGCTAATGAGCAGTTTTTC CASSYSRGVAANEQFF
TRBD2 TRBJ2-5 TRBV9 NA TGTACAAGCAGCGCTAGCGGGAGGGAGATAGGGGAGACCCAGTACTTC CTSSASGREIGETQYF
NA TRBJ1-6 TRBV5-4 NA TGTGCCAGCAGCTACTTACCGGGACATCTTAATTCATCCCTCCAATTT CASSYLPGHLNSSLQF